Following are 25 T cell receptor beta chains from one sample sequenced in a study of beta chain features in type 1 diabetes. Broader study findings: Significant though moderate, a shortening of TCRB CDR3s appeared in all four CD4+ subsets of Type 1 diabetes patients.

These receptors have no identified antigens. Expressed TCRB transcripts were sequenced because the isolated RNA had all been reverse transcribed beforehand. Sequencing was performed with immunoSEQ multiplex PCR; in TCRdb, only in-frame clones are kept and a portion is missing. The data hold about 340,000 clones, with roughly 13% observed a single time. The sequencing input was naive CD4+ T cells from blood. The receptors derive from a woman aged 18-35 years with type 1 diabetes.

A few counts support this clone. The J gene is TRBJ2-1, the V gene TRBV30; the match to TRBD2 covers 8 bases. The V gene end was trimmed by 1 base and the J gene end by 7 bases; junction bases not matched to a gene: 3. Germline CDR1 reads GTSNPN; CDR2 reads SVGIG (reference sequence). The CDR3 has 13 residues. CDR3 DNA: TGTGCCTGGAGTGCCGGCGGGAGGAATGAGCAGTTCTTC. Encoded protein: CAWSAGGRNEQFF.

This rearrangement joins TRBV5-1 to TRBJ2-1, with D tentatively TRBD1 (5 bases). The CDR3 runs 14 residues. CDR1 and CDR2 from the germline V gene are SGHRS and YFSETQ. The germline V and J ends were trimmed by 4 bases and 6 bases, with 14 bases remaining between them. CDR3 nucleotide sequence: TGCGCCAGCAGCATCGGACCAAGGGGCAATGAGCAGTTCTTC. This encodes CASSIGPRGNEQFF. Variable domain in full (rest from reference TRBV5-1 and TRBJ2-1): KAGVTQTPRYLIKTRGQQVTLSCSPISGHRSVSWYQQTPGQGLQFLFEYFSETQRNKGNFPGRFSGRQFSNSRSEMNVSTLELGDSALYLCASSIGPRGNEQFFGPGTRLTVL.

The chain recombines TRBV27 with TRBJ1-2; D is ambiguous. CDR3 length equals 14 residues. Trimming pared 6 bases from V and 6 bases from J, leaving 17 bases between. Per germline, CDR1 MNHEY and CDR2 SMNVEV (reference sequence). The CDR3 loop reads CASRAIAEWNGYTF. CDR3 DNA sequence: TGTGCCAGCAGAGCGATAGCAGAATGGAATGGCTACACCTTC.

A few counts support this clone. The chain couples TRBV6-6 to TRBJ2-5; TRBD1 agrees at 8 bases. This CDR3 is built from 13 residues. Germline values: CDR1 MNHNY, CDR2 SVGAGI (reference sequence). V lost 2 bases, J lost 9 bases, and 5 bases stayed unmatched. In nucleotides, the CDR3 is TGTGCCAGCAGTTACGGGGACAGGACGGCCCAGTACTTC. This gives the protein CASSYGDRTAQYF.

The rearrangement links TRBV7-2 to TRBJ1-2; 9 bases are a match to TRBD1. The CDR3 length is 12 residues. The V gene's germline CDR1 is SGHTA and CDR2 FQGNSA. J gave up 6 bases and V 6 bases, and 2 bases lay outside the gene matches. In DNA form, the CDR3 reads TGTGCCAGCAGGGGACAGGGCCATGGCTACACCTTC. Residues: CASRGQGHGYTF.

This chain joins TRBV28 and TRBJ2-1; D not certain. This CDR3 region has 12 residues. The germline V gene encodes CDR1 MDHEN and CDR2 SYDVKM. Trimming stripped 6 bases from V and 1 base from J, with 4 bases between. The CDR3 nucleotides read TGTGCCAGCAGATCATCCTACAATGAGCAGTTCTTC. The encoded protein is CASRSSYNEQFF.

A remark on this clone: One end of the junction does not line up with germline, which may come from a read error. V is TRBV30 and J is TRBJ1-1, with D perhaps TRBD1 (5 bases). The CDR3 loop spans 13 amino acids. Per the germline V gene, CDR1 is GTSNPN and CDR2 is SVGIG (reference sequence). The CDR3 reads CAWRPFRQGSVRF. The DNA of the CDR3 is TGTGCCTGGAGGCCGTTCAGGCAGGGAAGTGTTCGCTTT.

The CDR3 DNA reads TGTGCCAGCAGCCCGCGCGGGAGCCGGAACACCGGGGAGCTGTTTTTT. Amino acid sequence: CASSPRGSRNTGELFF. J is TRBJ2-2 and V is TRBV7-9, with 7 nucleotides matching TRBD2. The CDR3 runs to 16 residues. V lost 5 bases and J lost 1; bases outside the gene matches: 7. CDR1 SEHNR and CDR2 FQNEAQ come from the germline V gene (reference sequence).

This clone was seen more than once but under ten times. V gene TRBV19 combines with J gene TRBJ2-5, with TRBD2 as a possible D gene (5 bases). Trimming removed 1 base from V and 5 bases from J, with 5 bases in between. Germline-derived CDR1 and CDR2 are LNHDA and SQIVND (reference sequence). The CDR3 runs 12 residues. The CDR3 loop is CASSIGGETQYF. The CDR3 nucleotides read TGTGCCAGTAGTATAGGCGGGGAGACCCAGTACTTC.

This clone appeared a few times. The V call is TRBV18, the J call TRBJ2-7; TRBD2 matches 11 bases. The CDR3 has 16 amino acids. CDR1 and CDR2 from the germline V gene are KGHSH and LQKENI. The junction had 7 bases not matched to a gene; V was cut back by 3 bases and J by 3 bases. The CDR3 region has the DNA TGTGCCAGCTCACCTCCGGGACTAGCGGTGTTCTACGAGCAGTACTTC. Amino acids: CASSPPGLAVFYEQYF. Drawing the rest from reference TRBV18 and TRBJ2-7, the complete variable domain is NAGVMQNPRHLVRRRGQEARLRCSPMKGHSHVYWYRQLPEEGLKFMVYLQKENIIDESGMPKERFSAEFPKEGPSILRIQQVVRGDSAAYFCASSPPGLAVFYEQYFGPGTRLTVT.

This rearrangement joins TRBV6-5 to TRBJ1-1; no reliable D call. Germline V gene lookup returns CDR1 MNHEY and CDR2 SVGAGI. The CDR3 totals 14 residues. Trimming stripped 1 base from V and 1 base from J, with 7 bases between. The CDR3 spells CASSYLFRNTEAFF. The DNA of the CDR3 is TGTGCCAGCAGTTACTTGTTCAGGAACACTGAAGCTTTCTTT.

This clone has only a few counts. At one boundary the junction diverges from the germline segment, which might be a read error. V usage is TRBV5-6 and J usage is TRBJ2-1, with 15 bases lining up with TRBD2. The germline CDR1 and CDR2 sequences are SGHDT and YYEEEE. The CDR3 is 14 residues long. The CDR3 nucleotides are TGTGCCAGCAGCTTGGCGGGACTAGCGGGAGGTGCGATCTTC. The encoded protein is CASSLAGLAGGAIF.

A few counts support this clone. V gene TRBV5-4 combines with J gene TRBJ2-7; 13 positions match TRBD2. From germline, CDR1 is SGHNT and CDR2 YYREEE (reference sequence). V gave up 2 bases and J gave up 5 bases; unmatched junction bases: 7. The CDR3 is 16 residues long. For the CDR3, the DNA is TGTGCCAGCAGCTTAAGACTAGCGGGAGGAACCGACGAGCAGTACTTC. Translating gives CASSLRLAGGTDEQYF.

This clone was detected only a few times. The chain combines TRBV27 with TRBJ2-5; D gene uncertain. V was pared by 4 bases and J by 4 bases, with 16 bases between. The germline V gene has CDR1 MNHEY and CDR2 SMNVEV (reference sequence). This CDR3 region has 15 residues. CDR3 loop: CASSSASLGRETQYF. Written as DNA, the CDR3 is TGTGCCAGCAGTTCAGCCTCCCTAGGTCGAGAGACCCAGTACTTC.

The V gene is TRBV28, the J gene TRBJ2-4, with 7 positions matching TRBD1. CDR3 size: 15 residues. The trim removed 6 bases at V and 0 bases at J, leaving 5 bases unmatched. Per the germline V gene, CDR1 is MDHEN and CDR2 is SYDVKM. The CDR3 DNA follows: TGTGCCAGCAGCTCTACAGGGGCAGCCAAAAACATTCAGTACTTC. Translation: CASSSTGAAKNIQYF.

The J gene is TRBJ1-1, the V gene TRBV6-5; 8 bases align to TRBD1. The CDR3 totals 12 residues. CDR1 is MNHEY, CDR2 SVGAGI, per germline. J lost 11 bases, V lost 5 bases, and 7 bases had no gene match. The CDR3 is CASSTGTGEAFF. The CDR3 DNA reads TGTGCCAGCAGTACAGGGACAGGTGAGGCTTTCTTT.

As to this clone: Other DNA variants within this sample encode the same CDR3. The rearrangement joins TRBV19 to TRBJ1-1, with TRBD1 matching over 8 bases. The trim removed 7 bases at V and 0 bases at J, leaving 1 base unmatched. Germline lookup yields CDR1 LNHDA and CDR2 SQIVND (reference sequence). CDR3 size: 13 residues. DNA of the CDR3: TGTGCCAGTACCAGGGGGCTGAACACTGAAGCTTTCTTT. This gives the protein CASTRGLNTEAFF.

The chain carries TRBV7-9 and TRBJ2-5; possibly TRBD2 for D (6 bases). Germline V gene data show CDR1 as SEHNR and CDR2 as FQNEAQ (reference sequence). The CDR3 extends over 14 amino acids. V was trimmed by 5 bases and J by 3 bases, leaving 13 bases between them. CDR3 DNA sequence: TGTGCCAGCAGCCGAGCCGGGACTGAAGAGACCCAGTACTTC. It yields the protein CASSRAGTEETQYF.

The chain links TRBV10-3 to TRBJ2-7; D might be TRBD2 (6 bases). This CDR3 comprises 14 residues. Trimming pared 10 bases from V and 6 bases from J, leaving 22 bases between. Germline CDR1 is ENHRY and CDR2 is SYGVKD. The CDR3 DNA reads TGTGCCACCACTGGGGAGGTTAGGGATGGCGAGCAGTACTTC. Protein sequence: CATTGEVRDGEQYF.

The chain combines TRBV28 with TRBJ2-5, with a tentative D call TRBD2 (5 bases). CDR1 and CDR2 from the germline V gene are MDHEN and SYDVKM. Trimming took 2 bases from V and 5 from J, leaving 15 bases between them. The CDR3 is made up of 15 amino acids. Here the CDR3 reads CASSLTGVGLETQYF. The CDR3 DNA follows: TGTGCCAGCAGTTTAACCGGGGTAGGCTTGGAGACCCAGTACTTC.

This clone has just a few counts. V usage is TRBV7-2 and J usage is TRBJ1-5; TRBD1 matches at 10 bases. This CDR3 spans 14 amino acids. The germline CDR1 and CDR2 sequences are SGHTA and FQGNSA. J lost 3 bases, V lost 5 bases, and 1 base had no gene match. This CDR3 reads CASSGTGVNQPQHF. The CDR3 DNA sequence: TGTGCCAGCAGCGGGACAGGGGTCAATCAGCCCCAGCATTTT.

This clone came up a few times. This sequence joins TRBV5-6 and TRBJ1-5; D is unresolved. This CDR3 contains 16 residues. From germline, CDR1 is SGHDT and CDR2 YYEEEE. Deletions cut 0 bases from V and 0 bases from J, with 10 bases between. The CDR3 here is CASSLEDWYSNQPQHF. In DNA, the CDR3 is TGTGCCAGCAGCTTGGAGGACTGGTATAGCAATCAGCCCCAGCATTTT.

This clone was seen only a few times. The chain carries TRBV5-4 and TRBJ1-2; D not certain. V was clipped by 4 bases and J by 5 bases, with 21 bases between them. The CDR3 covers 16 residues. Germline V CDR1 and CDR2: SGHNT, YYREEE (reference sequence). CDR3 residues: CASSLTRGFGIYGYTF. DNA of the CDR3: TGTGCCAGCAGCCTGACACGGGGTTTCGGGATTTATGGCTACACCTTC.

This clone was counted a few times. V gene TRBV29-1 combines with J gene TRBJ1-2, with D uncertain. CDR1 is SQVTM, CDR2 ANQGSEA, per germline. V was shortened by 6 bases and J by 7 bases, with 9 bases between the two germline ends. The CDR3 extends over 10 amino acids. The CDR3, as DNA: TGCAGCGTCCTCGGTCGTGGCTACACCTTC. The encoded protein is CSVLGRGYTF.

V usage is TRBV30 and J usage is TRBJ2-2; 7 bases map to TRBD1. The CDR3 totals 13 residues. Germline V gene data show CDR1 as GTSNPN and CDR2 as SVGIG (reference sequence). V shed 3 bases, J shed 4 bases, and the junction held 2 bases outside the gene matches. CDR3 sequence (DNA): TGTGCCTGGAGGGGGGACAGCACCGGGGAGCTGTTTTTT. Protein product: CAWRGDSTGELFF.